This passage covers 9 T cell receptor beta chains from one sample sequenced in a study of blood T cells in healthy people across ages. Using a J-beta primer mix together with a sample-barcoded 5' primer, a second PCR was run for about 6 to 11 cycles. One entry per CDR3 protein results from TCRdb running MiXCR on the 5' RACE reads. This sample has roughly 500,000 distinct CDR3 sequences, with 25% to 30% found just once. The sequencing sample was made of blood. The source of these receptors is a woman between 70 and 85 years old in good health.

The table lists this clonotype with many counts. The DNA for the CDR3 is TGTGCCAGCAGTCCCAACAGAGCAACTAATGAAAAACTGTTTTTT. Residues: CASSPNRATNEKLFF. The chain links TRBV27 to TRBJ1-4; D is unresolved. The ends were cut back, 5 bases at V and 0 bases at J, with 10 bases in the middle. Germline values: CDR1 MNHEY, CDR2 SMNVEV (reference sequence). The CDR3 contains 15 residues.

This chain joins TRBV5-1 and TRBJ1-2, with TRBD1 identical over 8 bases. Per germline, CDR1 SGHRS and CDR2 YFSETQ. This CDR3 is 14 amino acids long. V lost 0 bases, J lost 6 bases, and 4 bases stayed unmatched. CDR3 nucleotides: TGCGCCAGCAGCTTGGTTCTGACAGGGGATGGCTACACCTTC. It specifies CASSLVLTGDGYTF.

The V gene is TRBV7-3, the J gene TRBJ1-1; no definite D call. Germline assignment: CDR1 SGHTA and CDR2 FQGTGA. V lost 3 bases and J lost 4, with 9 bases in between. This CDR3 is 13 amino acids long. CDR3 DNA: TGTGCCAGCAGCTTCAGATCGGCCACTGAAGCTTTCTTT. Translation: CASSFRSATEAFF.

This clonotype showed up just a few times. CDR3 residues: CASRRQGSDEQYF. The CDR3 bases are TGCGCCAGCAGGAGACAGGGTAGTGACGAGCAGTACTTC. The J gene is TRBJ2-7, the V gene TRBV4-1, with 7 nucleotides matching TRBD1. The V gene end was trimmed by 6 bases and the J gene end by 5 bases; junction bases not matched to a gene: 7. The CDR3 consists of 13 residues. Germline V gene sequence: CDR1 MGHRA, CDR2 YSYEKL.

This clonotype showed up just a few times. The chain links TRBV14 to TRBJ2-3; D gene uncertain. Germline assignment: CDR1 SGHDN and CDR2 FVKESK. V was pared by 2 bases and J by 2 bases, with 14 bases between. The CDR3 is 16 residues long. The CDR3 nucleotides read TGTGCCAGCAGCCAATTAGGCGGAAACCTCACAGATACGCAGTATTTT. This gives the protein CASSQLGGNLTDTQYF.

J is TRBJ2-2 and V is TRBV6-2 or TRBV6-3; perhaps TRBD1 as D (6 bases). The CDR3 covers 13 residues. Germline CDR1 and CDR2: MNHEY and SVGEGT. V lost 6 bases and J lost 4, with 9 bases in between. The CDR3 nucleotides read TGTGCCAGCAGAGAACAGGGCACCGGGGAGCTGTTTTTT. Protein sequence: CASREQGTGELFF.

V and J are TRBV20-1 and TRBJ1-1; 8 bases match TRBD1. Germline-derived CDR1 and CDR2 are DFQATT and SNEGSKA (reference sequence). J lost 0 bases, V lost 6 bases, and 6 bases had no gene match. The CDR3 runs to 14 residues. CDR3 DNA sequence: TGCAGTGCCCTTGCGGGACAGGTGAACACTGAAGCTTTCTTT. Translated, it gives CSALAGQVNTEAFF.

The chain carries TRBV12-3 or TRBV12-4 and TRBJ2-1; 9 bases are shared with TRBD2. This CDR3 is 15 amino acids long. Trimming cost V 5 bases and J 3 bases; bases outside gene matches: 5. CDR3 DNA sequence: TGTGCCAGCAGTGCCAGCGGGGGGCACTACAATGAGCAGTTCTTC. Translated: CASSASGGHYNEQFF.

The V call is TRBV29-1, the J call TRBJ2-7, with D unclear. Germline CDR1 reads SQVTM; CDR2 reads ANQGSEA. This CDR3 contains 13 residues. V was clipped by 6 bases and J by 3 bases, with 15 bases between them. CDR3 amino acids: CSVKTDLNYEQYF. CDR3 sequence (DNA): TGCAGCGTCAAGACGGACCTGAACTACGAGCAGTACTTC.